This TCR beta chain was found in a study of vaccination and CD4 T cells after COVID-19. Study context: Post-vaccine sampling followed dose two by a median about 69 days (range 14 to 241).

Treatment here: 10-day PBMC culture with coronavirus spike peptide pools or control peptides (ViraFEST assay). Germline values: CDR1 MNHEY, CDR2 SVGAGI. V lost 3 bases and J 0 bases, leaving 13 bases between the germline ends. The CDR3 length is 16 residues. Sequence data for DNA of cultured CD4+ T cells were generated by the Oncomine TCR Beta short-read assay. TCRdb independently ran MiXCR on the PCR reads; one entry per CDR3 protein. The data contain 15,000 or so distinct CDR3 sequences, less than 60% of them singletons. Notes on this clonotype: The antigen remains undetermined.

The sequence was collected from a human donor who had recovered from COVID-19. The chain carries TRBV6-5 and TRBJ2-3, with D perhaps being TRBD1 or TRBD2 (5 bases each). Sequenced: CD4+ T cells from blood, cultured in vitro. CDR3 coding DNA: TGTGCCAGCAGTTATTACCCACGGGACAGCACAGATACGCAGTATTTT. As protein: CASSYYPRDSTDTQYF.